The 30 T cell receptor beta chains reported below all come from one sample, sequenced in a study of T cell changes during pregnancy in multiple sclerosis. TCRdb's table, derived via immunoSEQ multiplex PCR, lists solely in-frame clones and lacks some. The profile shows 90,000 or so clones, around 93% of them singletons. Sequenced here: PBMCs, sampled in the first trimester of pregnancy. All receptors come from a female donor in good health, serving as a control in a pregnancy study. Some clones in this sample may be carry-over from other donors' samples.

This chain joins TRBV28 and TRBJ2-2; 8 nucleotides agree with TRBD1. In germline, CDR1 is MDHEN, CDR2 SYDVKM. J was trimmed by 6 bases and V by 2 bases; bases with no gene match: 11. The CDR3 contains 17 residues. The DNA of the CDR3 is TGTGCCAGCAGTTTAGGCCGACAGGGGCGTTTCGCCGGGGAGCTGTTTTTT. Translation gives CASSLGRQGRFAGELFF.

The chain employs TRBV18 and TRBJ1-2, with 7 bases identical to TRBD1. The CDR3 is 15 amino acids. V lost 6 bases to trimming and J lost 0 bases; unmatched junction nucleotides: 7. The V gene's germline CDR1 is KGHSH and CDR2 LQKENI. CDR3 nucleotide sequence: TGTGCCAGCTCGCCGGGACAGACATCTAACTATGGCTACACCTTC. Translating it yields CASSPGQTSNYGYTF.

The rearrangement links TRBV7-3 to TRBJ2-2; 14 bases fit TRBD2. Germline-derived CDR1 and CDR2 are SGHTA and FQGTGA. Unmatched junction bases numbered 13, after V lost 4 bases and J lost 6 bases. CDR3 length equals 19 residues. The CDR3 DNA reads TGTGCCAGCAGCTCCCCAACCGGGACTAGCGGGAGCAGGGCCGGGGAGCTGTTTTTT. It specifies CASSSPTGTSGSRAGELFF.

This clone was observed a single time. The chain uses TRBV15 and TRBJ2-7, with D uncertain. The germline V and J ends were trimmed by 3 bases and 3 bases, with 18 bases remaining between them. Germline V CDR1 and CDR2: LNHNV, YYDKDF (reference sequence). The CDR3 length is 16 residues. The CDR3 sequence is CATSRTTALSRYEQYF. The DNA for the CDR3 is TGTGCCACCAGCAGGACAACGGCCCTAAGCCGCTACGAGCAGTACTTC.

The rearrangement uses TRBV23-1 and TRBJ1-5; D call uncertain. TRBV23-1 has ORF status, its function being uncertain. This CDR3 is built from 15 residues. Trimming took off 0 bases at V and 6 bases at J, with 12 bases between the two ends. CDR3 in DNA: TGCGCCAGCAGTCAATCGTGGCAGTGTGTTCAGCCCCAGCATTTT. It is translated as CASSQSWQCVQPQHF.

A single count supports this clone. V is TRBV10-1 and J is TRBJ2-5, with TRBD2 as a possible D gene (6 bases). Germline CDR1 is WNHNN and CDR2 is SYGVQD (reference sequence). V shed 5 bases and J shed 5 bases, with 12 bases lying between them. The CDR3 runs to 13 residues. The CDR3 here is CASSYSGRETQYF. In nucleotides, the CDR3 is TGCGCCAGCAGTTATAGCGGTAGGGAGACCCAGTACTTC.

This chain uses TRBV5-6 with TRBJ2-7; 9 bases match TRBD1. Germline loops: CDR1 SGHDT, CDR2 YYEEEE. With V trimmed by 4 bases and J by 6 bases, 8 bases remained unmatched. This CDR3 is 14 amino acids long. CDR3 DNA sequence: TGTGCCAGCAGCCCTTGGGACAGGGAGTTCGAGCAGTACTTC. It encodes CASSPWDREFEQYF.

This rearrangement joins TRBV14 to TRBJ1-1; TRBD1 is a possible D gene (6 bases). From germline, CDR1 is SGHDN and CDR2 FVKESK. Deletions cut 3 bases from V and 8 bases from J, with 10 bases between. This CDR3 comprises 12 residues. CDR3 residues: CASSHRTGEAFF. As DNA, the CDR3 is TGTGCCAGCAGCCACAGAACAGGGGAAGCTTTCTTT.

The J gene is TRBJ1-5, the V gene TRBV28; D gene uncertain. The CDR3 has 15 amino acids. V was trimmed by 2 bases and J by 7 bases, leaving 15 bases between them. Germline-derived CDR1 and CDR2 are MDHEN and SYDVKM. CDR3 loop: CASSLPPGMNQPQHF. CDR3 coding DNA: TGTGCCAGCAGTTTACCTCCGGGGATGAACCAGCCCCAGCATTTT.

The chain joins TRBV4-2 to TRBJ2-3; possibly TRBD2 for D (6 bases). Looked up from germline, CDR1 is LGHNA and CDR2 is YNFKEQ. The CDR3 length is 16 residues. Trimming removed 1 base from V and 0 bases from J, with 11 bases in between. The CDR3 spells CASSQGSAGSTDTQYF. CDR3 in DNA: TGTGCCAGCAGCCAAGGGTCGGCGGGGAGCACAGATACGCAGTATTTT.

The rearrangement joins TRBV28 to TRBJ1-6, with 7 bases lining up with TRBD1. Germline V gene lookup returns CDR1 MDHEN and CDR2 SYDVKM. V dropped 5 bases and J dropped 2; count of bases not matched to a gene: 9. The CDR3 has 17 amino acids. As DNA, the CDR3 is TGTGCCAGCAGTCTAAGACAGGGTAGGGCCTATAATTCACCCCTCCACTTT. This encodes CASSLRQGRAYNSPLHF.

The genes are TRBV7-8 and TRBJ1-2; TRBD1 matches at 8 bases. Germline V lookup: CDR1 SGHVS, CDR2 FQNEAQ. The length of the CDR3 is 14 residues. Germline trimming cut 1 base from V and 5 bases from J; bases unmatched to any gene: 3. The CDR3 bases are TGTGCCAGCAGCTTAGACAACAGGGGGTATGGCTACACCTTC. The encoded protein is CASSLDNRGYGYTF.

The DNA of the CDR3 is TGTGCCAGCAGTCTTCACAGCTATGGCTACACCTTC. This translates into CASSLHSYGYTF. This chain joins TRBV6-1 and TRBJ1-2, with no clear D. Germline values: CDR1 MNHNS, CDR2 SASEGT. The CDR3 has 12 residues. V lost 5 bases, J lost 4 bases, and 8 bases lay in between.

The chain employs TRBV7-2 and TRBJ2-3; D possibly corresponds to TRBD1 (5 bases). This CDR3 is 13 amino acids long. Germline V lookup: CDR1 SGHTA, CDR2 FQGNSA. V was shortened by 4 bases and J by 3 bases, with 8 bases between the two germline ends. CDR3 amino acids: CASSSDKTDTQYF. The CDR3 bases are TGTGCCAGCAGCTCGGACAAGACAGATACGCAGTATTTT.

The genes are TRBV4-3 and TRBJ2-2, with a weak D call TRBD1 (6 bases). The V and J ends lost 1 base and 1 base respectively, with 7 bases between them. CDR3 size: 15 residues. Germline CDR1 LGHNA, CDR2 YSLEER. CDR3 coding DNA: TGCGCCAGCAGCCAAGGGACAGTGAACACCGGGGAGCTGTTTTTT. This translates into CASSQGTVNTGELFF.

This sequence joins TRBV28 and TRBJ1-2; 11 bases fit TRBD1. The germline gives CDR1 MDHEN, CDR2 SYDVKM. CDR3 length: 14 amino acids. Trimming at V came to 4 bases and at J to 8 bases, leaving 6 bases not matched to a gene. The CDR3 nucleotides are TGTGCCAGCAGTTCCGGACAGGGGGCGGGGGGCTACACCTTC. Its translation: CASSSGQGAGGYTF.

The CDR3 DNA reads as TGCGCCAGCAGGCCCGGTTTAGCGGGGGGGCGGGTAGATACGCAGTATTTT. It yields the protein CASRPGLAGGRVDTQYF. V is TRBV4-1 and J is TRBJ2-3; the match to TRBD2 covers 11 bases. This CDR3 region has 17 residues. CDR1 and CDR2 from the germline V gene are MGHRA and YSYEKL. V was clipped by 6 bases and J by 5 bases; unmatched bases: 13.

The chain links TRBV15 to TRBJ2-1; 9 bases are shared with TRBD2. This CDR3 comprises 18 residues. V was pared by 3 bases and J by 10 bases, with 19 bases of the junction left unmatched. CDR1 is LNHNV, CDR2 YYDKDF, per germline (reference sequence). CDR3 bases: TGTGCCACCAGCAGGGATTTAGCGACTAGCGGACATCCCACGGAGCAGTTCTTC. Translating it yields CATSRDLATSGHPTEQFF.

J is TRBJ1-6 and V is TRBV7-2, with unresolved D. V was shortened by 5 bases and J by 7 bases, with 15 bases between the two germline ends. This CDR3 contains 15 residues. In germline, CDR1 is SGHTA, CDR2 FQGNSA. CDR3 sequence: CASSPPRTQNSPLHF. CDR3 coding DNA: TGTGCCAGCAGCCCTCCCCGGACTCAAAATTCACCCCTCCACTTT.

The rearrangement uses TRBV7-9 and TRBJ2-1; tentatively, D is TRBD1 (6 bases). This CDR3 comprises 14 residues. Between the trimmed V and J ends, which lost 5 bases and 4 bases, there was a span of 12 bases. The germline gives CDR1 SEHNR, CDR2 FQNEAQ (reference sequence). The DNA of the CDR3 is TGTGCCAGCAGCCCCCACGGACAGTACAATGAGCAGTTCTTC. Residues: CASSPHGQYNEQFF.

The V call is TRBV9, the J call TRBJ1-3; TRBD1 aligns across 7 bases. CDR1 and CDR2 (germline): SGDLS, YYNGEE. This CDR3 has 18 residues. The V and J ends lost 0 bases and 0 bases, in that order; junction bases with no gene match: 9. Here the CDR3 DNA reads TGTGCCAGCAGCGTAGGGACAGGTCTGATCAGCTCTGGAAACACCATATATTTT. It translates to CASSVGTGLISSGNTIYF.

The gene calls are TRBV5-6 and TRBJ2-7; 7 nucleotides agree with TRBD2. V shed 0 bases and J 2 bases; nucleotides not matched to a gene: 5. The germline V gene encodes CDR1 SGHDT and CDR2 YYEEEE. This CDR3 has 15 residues. This chain's CDR3 is CASSLERGRTYEQYF. The CDR3 bases are TGTGCCAGCAGCTTGGAGCGGGGACGGACCTACGAGCAGTACTTC.

V and J are TRBV5-1 and TRBJ1-2; D is unclear. The ends were cut back, 1 base at V and 6 bases at J, with 10 bases in the middle. The CDR3 has 13 residues. Germline CDR1 reads SGHRS; CDR2 reads YFSETQ. The CDR3 is CASSLLGVDGYTF. CDR3 nucleotides: TGCGCCAGCAGCTTGCTCGGGGTGGATGGCTACACCTTC.

V and J are TRBV10-2 and TRBJ2-7, with D maybe TRBD1 (5 bases). Trimming cost V 7 bases and J 3 bases, with 13 bases left between them. CDR3 size: 13 residues. In germline, CDR1 is WSHSY, CDR2 SAAADI. CDR3 loop: CASMKQGSYEQYF. The CDR3 region has the DNA TGCGCCAGCATGAAGCAGGGAAGCTACGAGCAGTACTTC.

The chain is built from TRBV27 and TRBJ2-7; D not certain. The length of the CDR3 is 9 residues. The germline V gene has CDR1 MNHEY and CDR2 SMNVEV (reference sequence). Trimming left V 8 bases short and J 6 bases short, with 5 bases between. The CDR3 here is CASFFEQYF. The CDR3 DNA sequence: TGTGCCAGCTTCTTCGAGCAGTACTTC.

The table lists this clone with many counts. This chain uses TRBV6-5 with TRBJ1-4; a possible D gene is TRBD1 (6 bases). Trimming left V 3 bases short and J 0 bases short, with 8 bases between. This CDR3 spans 15 amino acids. Germline loops: CDR1 MNHEY, CDR2 SVGAGI. In DNA form, the CDR3 reads TGTGCCAGCAGTTATGAGGGGGCAACTAATGAAAAACTGTTTTTT. Its translation is CASSYEGATNEKLFF.

V is TRBV18 and J is TRBJ1-5, with a tentative D call TRBD1 (6 bases). Per the germline V gene, CDR1 is KGHSH and CDR2 is LQKENI. CDR3 size: 16 residues. V was trimmed by 4 bases and J by 3 bases, leaving 16 bases between them. The CDR3 nucleotides read TGTGCCAGCTCACTTGGACAGTCCCCTTCCAATCAGCCCCAGCATTTT. It encodes CASSLGQSPSNQPQHF.

The chain carries TRBV27 and TRBJ2-2, with TRBD1 matching over 7 bases. The CDR3 is 12 amino acids. V lost 10 bases to trimming and J lost 7 bases; unmatched junction nucleotides: 6. In germline, CDR1 is MNHEY, CDR2 SMNVEV (reference sequence). The CDR3, as DNA: TGTGCCACCCGGTGGACAGGCGGGGAGCTGTTTTTT. This codes for CATRWTGGELFF.

The chain has TRBV19 and TRBJ1-2; 8 nucleotides align to TRBD1. The CDR3 length is 15 residues. Germline CDR1 is LNHDA and CDR2 is SQIVND (reference sequence). The junction had 5 bases not matched to a gene; V was cut back by 2 bases and J by 3 bases. CDR3 residues: CASSISRQGYYGYTF. For the CDR3, the DNA is TGTGCCAGTAGTATATCACGACAGGGGTACTATGGCTACACCTTC.

V gene TRBV7-3 combines with J gene TRBJ1-2; tentative D call: TRBD1 (6 bases). This CDR3 is 15 amino acids long. Per germline, CDR1 SGHTA and CDR2 FQGTGA. V lost 5 bases and J 4 bases, leaving 17 bases between the germline ends. The CDR3, as DNA: TGTGCCAGCAGCCCGATACAGGGATTCGCCTATGGCTACACCTTC. It codes for CASSPIQGFAYGYTF.